This entry lists 25 T cell receptor beta chains sequenced from one sample in a study. TCRdb recomputed calls from the 5' RACE reads with MiXCR, one row per CDR3 protein. The data hold 5,500 to 6,000 distinct CDR3 sequences, with approximately 30% observed a single time. The sequenced sample consisted of memory CD4+ T cells sorted from a lymph node. Noted subset: memory CD4+ T cells, CD4+CD45RO+CD25-. The receptor set was obtained from a female donor with breast cancer.

The chain has TRBV7-3 and TRBJ1-5; 8 bases agree with TRBD1. Germline assignment: CDR1 SGHTA and CDR2 FQGTGA. Trimming at V came to 8 bases and at J to 6 bases, leaving 18 bases not matched to a gene. This CDR3 comprises 17 residues. The CDR3, as DNA: TGTGCCAGCGAAAGAGGCAGGGGGCCTTCGGGCAGTCAGCCCCAGCATTTT. Encoded protein: CASERGRGPSGSQPQHF.

This clonotype was observed at least ten times. The rearrangement links TRBV29-1 to TRBJ1-1; D is unclear. The CDR3 sequence is 11 residues long. Germline assignment: CDR1 SQVTM and CDR2 ANQGSEA. Between the trimmed V and J ends, which lost 5 bases and 6 bases, there was a span of 10 bases. Written as DNA, the CDR3 is TGCAGCGTTTCGGTCGGTCCTGAAGCTTTCTTT. This encodes CSVSVGPEAFF.

In this sample, this clonotype turned up many times. The chain has TRBV25-1 and TRBJ2-7; TRBD1 might be the D (5 bases). This CDR3 is 13 amino acids long. Trimming removed 5 bases from V and 4 bases from J, with 12 bases in between. The germline gives CDR1 MGHDK, CDR2 SYGVNS. The CDR3 protein is CASSYQGRYEQYF. CDR3 coding DNA: TGTGCCAGCAGTTACCAGGGAAGGTACGAGCAGTACTTC.

This clonotype is classed as medium-sized. The rearrangement joins TRBV2 to TRBJ2-6; D is perhaps TRBD1 or TRBD2 (6 bases each). V was shortened by 7 bases and J by 1 base, with 14 bases between the two germline ends. The CDR3 sequence is 16 residues long. The V gene's germline CDR1 is SNHLY and CDR2 FYNNEI. The CDR3 nucleotides read TGTGCCAGCACTTGGCAGGGGAGGTCTGGGGCCAACGTCCTGACTTTC. Residues: CASTWQGRSGANVLTF. Together with reference TRBV2 and TRBJ2-6, the CDR3 gives the full variable domain: EPEVTQTPSHQVTQMGQEVILRCVPISNHLYFYWYRQILGQKVEFLVSFYNNEISEKSEIFDDQFSVERPDGSNFTLKIRSTKLEDSAMYFCASTWQGRSGANVLTFGAGSRLTVL.

By proportion, this clonotype is medium-sized. The rearrangement uses TRBV10-3 and TRBJ2-5; D ambiguous. CDR3 length: 15 residues. Germline V CDR1 and CDR2: ENHRY, SYGVKD. V was pared by 0 bases and J by 4 bases, with 12 bases between. CDR3: CAISESADARETQYF. Written as DNA, the CDR3 is TGTGCCATCAGTGAGTCGGCGGACGCCAGAGAGACCCAGTACTTC.

This clonotype was picked up a small number of times. CDR3 nucleotide sequence: TGTGCCAGCAGCTGGGGACTATACAATGAGCAGTTCTTC. This translates into CASSWGLYNEQFF. The J gene is TRBJ2-1, the V gene TRBV12-3 or TRBV12-4; 7 nucleotides agree with TRBD2. This CDR3 is 13 amino acids long. With V trimmed by 6 bases and J by 4 bases, 3 bases remained unmatched.

Within the sample, this clonotype is medium-sized (0.01 to 0.1%). V is TRBV7-2 and J is TRBJ2-3; tentatively, D is TRBD1 or TRBD2 (5 bases each). CDR3 length equals 16 residues. Germline lookup yields CDR1 SGHTA and CDR2 FQGNSA. V was trimmed by 2 bases and J by 2 bases, leaving 14 bases between them. As DNA, the CDR3 is TGTGCCAGCAGCTTAAACCCCGGGACGGCCACAGATACGCAGTATTTT. The encoded protein is CASSLNPGTATDTQYF.

J is TRBJ2-7 and V is TRBV5-1; the D gene could be TRBD1 or TRBD2 (5 bases each). Germline assignment: CDR1 SGHRS and CDR2 YFSETQ. Trimming left V 0 bases short and J 0 bases short, with 10 bases between. This CDR3 contains 15 residues. The CDR3 region is CASSLGLGTSYEQYF. The CDR3 DNA follows: TGCGCCAGCAGCTTGGGACTGGGGACCTCCTACGAGCAGTACTTC.

This clonotype turned up a few times. This chain connects TRBV5-1 to TRBJ2-3; no clear D gene. The V end was cut by 4 bases, the J end by 3 bases, with 3 bases between. Germline-derived CDR1 and CDR2 are SGHRS and YFSETQ. The CDR3 runs to 11 residues. As DNA, the CDR3 is TGCGCCAGCAGCGTAACAGATACGCAGTATTTT. Its translation: CASSVTDTQYF.

By proportion, this clonotype is medium-sized. The rearrangement joins TRBV9 to TRBJ2-5, with 7 bases matching TRBD2. CDR3 length: 15 amino acids. The V gene end was trimmed by 4 bases and the J gene end by 1 base; junction bases not matched to a gene: 7. Germline V CDR1 and CDR2: SGDLS, YYNGEE. CDR3 amino acids: CASSPTTSSQETQYF. DNA for the CDR3: TGTGCCAGCAGCCCTACGACTAGCAGCCAAGAGACCCAGTACTTC.

This clonotype qualifies as medium-sized (0.01 to 0.1%). The gene calls are TRBV10-3 and TRBJ2-7; D is unclear. CDR1 ENHRY and CDR2 SYGVKD come from the germline V gene. The CDR3 is made up of 12 amino acids. V was clipped by 3 bases and J by 7 bases, with 10 bases between them. This CDR3 reads CAISERTQEQYF. CDR3 nucleotides: TGTGCCATCAGTGAAAGGACCCAGGAGCAGTACTTC.

The chain has TRBV5-1 and TRBJ1-1; a possible D gene is TRBD1 (5 bases). This CDR3 comprises 14 residues. V dropped 4 bases and J dropped 0 bases, with 10 bases sitting between them. In germline, CDR1 is SGHRS, CDR2 YFSETQ. The CDR3 DNA sequence: TGCGCCAGCAGCCGGGACCTTATGAACACTGAAGCTTTCTTT. This encodes CASSRDLMNTEAFF.

This clonotype is categorized as large (0.1 to 1%). V usage is TRBV7-2 and J usage is TRBJ1-1; tentative D call: TRBD1 (5 bases). Per the germline V gene, CDR1 is SGHTA and CDR2 is FQGNSA. The V and J ends lost 4 bases and 0 bases respectively, with 18 bases between them. The CDR3 is 17 amino acids. CDR3 bases: TGTGCCAGCAGCTCCCGGGGCGACAGAGCCCTGAACACTGAAGCTTTCTTT. Translating it yields CASSSRGDRALNTEAFF.

The chain links TRBV5-1 to TRBJ2-7, with 7 bases aligning to TRBD1. The V gene end was trimmed by 3 bases and the J gene end by 1 base; junction bases not matched to a gene: 1. The CDR3 covers 13 residues. The germline gives CDR1 SGHRS, CDR2 YFSETQ. The CDR3 DNA reads TGCGCCAGCAGCTCAGGGGGATCCTACGAGCAGTACTTC. Translation: CASSSGGSYEQYF.

The chain joins TRBV7-2 to TRBJ2-1; tentatively, D is TRBD1 or TRBD2 (5 bases each). This CDR3 spans 15 amino acids. Germline CDR1 is SGHTA and CDR2 is FQGNSA. The germline V and J ends were trimmed by 2 bases and 2 bases, with 10 bases remaining between them. The CDR3 reads CASSLREGPYNEQFF. Here the CDR3 DNA reads TGTGCCAGCAGCTTAAGAGAGGGACCCTACAATGAGCAGTTCTTC.

By share, this clonotype ranks as medium-sized. The chain links TRBV7-2 to TRBJ2-1; TRBD2 matches 8 bases. CDR1 is SGHTA, CDR2 FQGNSA, per germline. V lost 3 bases and J lost 7; bases outside the gene matches: 11. This CDR3 is 16 amino acids long. The DNA of the CDR3 is TGTGCCAGCAGCTTTAAAGCGGGAGTTGGGGTTAATGAGCAGTTCTTC. Protein: CASSFKAGVGVNEQFF.

The chain is built from TRBV20-1 and TRBJ2-7, with a tentative D call TRBD1 (6 bases). The CDR3 length is 14 residues. Trimming took off 2 bases at V and 7 bases at J, with 18 bases between the two ends. Germline loops: CDR1 DFQATT, CDR2 SNEGSKA (reference sequence). CDR3 bases: TGCAGTGCTAGACCAAGGGACACTTTGGATGAGCAGTACTTC. Protein product: CSARPRDTLDEQYF.

This clonotype came up many times. The rearrangement links TRBV7-9 to TRBJ2-6; no reliable D call. The germline V gene encodes CDR1 SEHNR and CDR2 FQNEAQ (reference sequence). Deletions cut 5 bases from V and 0 bases from J, with 8 bases between. CDR3 size: 15 residues. The CDR3 region is CASSPKDSGANVLTF. The CDR3 DNA sequence: TGTGCCAGCAGCCCCAAGGACTCTGGGGCCAACGTCCTGACTTTC.

V gene TRBV20-1 combines with J gene TRBJ2-1, with a tentative D call TRBD2 (5 bases). The CDR3 runs to 13 residues. V was pared by 3 bases and J by 6 bases, with 12 bases between. Germline CDR1 and CDR2: DFQATT and SNEGSKA (reference sequence). The DNA for the CDR3 is TGCAGTGCTAGGACACTAGGCTGCAATGAGCAGTTCTTC. Its translation: CSARTLGCNEQFF.

By share of the sample, this clonotype is large (0.1 to 1%). V and J are TRBV4-3 and TRBJ1-3; TRBD1 is a possible D gene (6 bases). Germline V gives CDR1 LGHNA, CDR2 YSLEER. This CDR3 spans 17 amino acids. Trimming removed 0 bases from V and 0 bases from J, with 12 bases in between. CDR3 DNA sequence: TGCGCCAGCAGCCAAGAGCACAGGGTCAACTCTGGAAACACCATATATTTT. Translation gives CASSQEHRVNSGNTIYF.

The chain is built from TRBV4-1 and TRBJ2-7, with TRBD2 as a possible D gene (5 bases). The V end was cut by 0 bases, the J end by 3 bases, with 15 bases between. The length of the CDR3 is 16 residues. Germline V CDR1 and CDR2: MGHRA, YSYEKL. The CDR3 DNA reads TGCGCCAGCAGCCAAGATAGGGCTAGCTGGAACTACGAGCAGTACTTC. As protein: CASSQDRASWNYEQYF.

This clonotype is labeled as medium-sized. The chain joins TRBV6-1 to TRBJ2-7, with no clear D. The CDR3 spans 13 residues. Germline CDR1 and CDR2: MNHNS and SASEGT. V was pared by 1 base and J by 3 bases, with 7 bases between. The CDR3 region is CASSEGRYYEQYF. DNA of the CDR3: TGTGCCAGCAGTGAAGGAAGATACTACGAGCAGTACTTC.

This clonotype is termed medium-sized. As DNA, the CDR3 is TGTGCCAGCAGGCAGGGGGCTCGGGACGAGCAGTACTTC. Protein sequence: CASRQGARDEQYF. J is TRBJ2-7 and V is TRBV12-3 or TRBV12-4; 8 bases agree with TRBD1. There are 13 residues in the CDR3. V was clipped by 6 bases and J by 5 bases; unmatched bases: 6.

This clonotype was detected only a few times. This chain links TRBV6-1 with TRBJ1-2; no definite D call. V was clipped by 6 bases and J by 4 bases, with 15 bases between them. Germline lookup yields CDR1 MNHNS and CDR2 SASEGT. CDR3 length: 14 residues. CDR3 region: CASSPDRGIYGYTF. CDR3 nucleotides: TGTGCCAGCAGCCCCGACCGAGGGATCTATGGCTACACCTTC.

This clonotype has a single count. A much larger clone lies a single base off, so this may be a read error. The V gene is TRBV11-3, the J gene TRBJ2-7; D gene uncertain. Germline assignment: CDR1 SGHNT and CDR2 YENEEA. V was shortened by 5 bases and J by 7 bases, with 18 bases between the two germline ends. The CDR3 length is 14 residues. CDR3 residues: CASSDRWVGEEQYF. For the CDR3, the DNA is TGTGCCAGCAGCGACCGCTGGGTCGGCGAAGAGCAGTACTTC.